These 29 T cell receptor beta chains came from one sample sequenced in a study of Graves' ophthalmopathy and Graves' hyperthyroidism. RNA transcripts were the source from which TCR beta CDR3 regions were amplified. Second-round multiplex PCR followed a first-round RT-PCR using HTBI primers. Via MiXCR, TCRdb re-called the multiplex PCR reads, giving one row per CDR3 protein. The profile covers hundreds of thousands of distinct CDR3 sequences, with more than 40% appearing a single time and about 3.3% taken by the ten largest. The specimen was peripheral blood. The receptors stem from an adult man with Graves' ophthalmopathy.

This rearrangement joins TRBV29-1 to TRBJ2-5; 13 nucleotides agree with TRBD2. The CDR3 covers 13 residues. Germline V CDR1 and CDR2: SQVTM, ANQGSEA. V lost 8 bases and J lost 2; bases outside the gene matches: 2. The CDR3 reads CSLGLAGQETQYF. CDR3 DNA: TGCAGCTTGGGACTAGCGGGGCAAGAGACCCAGTACTTC.

This clonotype has a handful of counts. This sequence joins TRBV2 and TRBJ2-1; D is unresolved. The germline V gene encodes CDR1 SNHLY and CDR2 FYNNEI. V shed 4 bases and J shed 0 bases, with 13 bases lying between them. The length of the CDR3 is 16 residues. CDR3 loop: CASSGLHSDSYNEQFF. Here the CDR3 DNA reads TGTGCCAGCAGTGGACTTCACAGCGACTCCTACAATGAGCAGTTCTTC.

This clonotype was recorded many times. The CDR3 DNA sequence: TGTGCCAGCAGCTCCACAGTTGGGCAGCCCCAGCATTTT. Protein: CASSSTVGQPQHF. This chain joins TRBV7-9 and TRBJ1-5; no reliable D call. CDR1 and CDR2 (germline): SEHNR, FQNEAQ (reference sequence). The CDR3 sequence is 13 residues long. Trimming shortened V by 4 bases and J by 7 bases, and 11 bases separated the two germline ends.

This clonotype was detected only once. V and J are TRBV6-6 and TRBJ2-3, with 8 bases matching TRBD1. This CDR3 contains 15 residues. With V trimmed by 5 bases and J by 5 bases, 9 bases remained unmatched. The germline CDR1 and CDR2 sequences are MNHNY and SVGAGI (reference sequence). The CDR3 nucleotides are TGTGCCAGCAGTGAATCCCTCGACAGGGGAGATACGCAGTATTTT. Translating it yields CASSESLDRGDTQYF.

This clonotype was observed at least ten times. The chain is built from TRBV11-2 and TRBJ1-1; 9 nucleotides match TRBD1. With 5 bases clipped from V and 0 bases from J, the junction kept 7 bases outside the gene matches. Germline V gene sequence: CDR1 SGHAT, CDR2 FQNNGV. This CDR3 comprises 16 residues. CDR3 loop: CASSTDRGLMNTEAFF. The CDR3 DNA reads TGTGCCAGCAGCACGGACAGGGGCCTTATGAACACTGAAGCTTTCTTT.

This clonotype was seen a few times. The gene calls are TRBV2 and TRBJ2-2, with D tentatively TRBD1 or TRBD2 (5 bases each). The CDR3 length is 14 residues. Germline CDR1 and CDR2: SNHLY and FYNNEI. Trimming took 7 bases from V and 0 from J, leaving 9 bases between them. The CDR3 region is CASTGTANTGELFF. CDR3 coding DNA: TGTGCCAGCACCGGGACCGCGAACACCGGGGAGCTGTTTTTT. The complete variable domain, with remaining parts taken from reference TRBV2 and TRBJ2-2, reads EPEVTQTPSHQVTQMGQEVILRCVPISNHLYFYWYRQILGQKVEFLVSFYNNEISEKSEIFDDQFSVERPDGSNFTLKIRSTKLEDSAMYFCASTGTANTGELFFGEGSRLTVL.

This clonotype was recorded only once. The chain joins TRBV20-1 to TRBJ2-6; D remains ambiguous. Germline assignment: CDR1 DFQATT and CDR2 SNEGSKA (reference sequence). The CDR3 sequence is 15 residues long. V lost 5 bases to trimming and J lost 3 bases, with 14 bases between them. CDR3 nucleotide sequence: TGCAGTGCTGGTGGCGGCAACTATGGGGCCAACGTCCTGACTTTC. It yields the protein CSAGGGNYGANVLTF.

The chain joins TRBV7-9 to TRBJ2-7; D is ambiguous. Germline V gene sequence: CDR1 SEHNR, CDR2 FQNEAQ (reference sequence). This CDR3 region has 15 residues. V lost 7 bases, J lost 4 bases, and 20 bases lay in between. This CDR3 reads CASISIPGPMYEQYF. CDR3 bases: TGTGCCAGCATCTCTATACCGGGTCCGATGTACGAGCAGTACTTC.

V gene TRBV12-3 or TRBV12-4 combines with J gene TRBJ1-6; D not certain. Trimming stripped 2 bases from V and 6 bases from J, with 11 bases between. This CDR3 spans 15 amino acids. The CDR3 reads CASSLSRGSNSPLHF. CDR3 sequence (DNA): TGTGCCAGCAGTTTATCTCGGGGTAGTAATTCACCCCTCCACTTT.

This clonotype was picked up a small number of times. V usage is TRBV5-1 and J usage is TRBJ2-7, with TRBD1 matching 9 bases. The V gene's germline CDR1 is SGHRS and CDR2 YFSETQ. Losses at the gene ends were 3 bases for V and 0 bases for J; bases not matched to a gene: 7. This CDR3 contains 16 residues. This CDR3 is CASSSTGTGPSYEQYF. In nucleotides, the CDR3 is TGCGCCAGCAGCTCCACCGGGACAGGGCCCTCCTACGAGCAGTACTTC. The whole variable domain, filled in from reference TRBV5-1 and TRBJ2-7, reads KAGVTQTPRYLIKTRGQQVTLSCSPISGHRSVSWYQQTPGQGLQFLFEYFSETQRNKGNFPGRFSGRQFSNSRSEMNVSTLELGDSALYLCASSSTGTGPSYEQYFGPGTRLTVT.

This clonotype appeared many times. The chain uses TRBV12-3 or TRBV12-4 and TRBJ1-5, with D perhaps TRBD1 (6 bases). This CDR3 is 14 amino acids long. V lost 6 bases and J lost 4, with 13 bases in between. This CDR3 reads CASSPDSLNQPQHF. The CDR3, as DNA: TGTGCCAGCAGCCCGGACAGTTTGAATCAGCCCCAGCATTTT.

CDR3 loop: CAISEFNTEAFF. In DNA, the CDR3 is TGTGCCATCAGTGAATTTAACACTGAAGCTTTCTTT. The rearrangement uses TRBV10-3 and TRBJ1-1; unclear D gene. V lost 3 bases, J lost 2 bases, and 4 bases lay in between. Per the germline V gene, CDR1 is ENHRY and CDR2 is SYGVKD. The CDR3 has 12 amino acids.

This clonotype was detected ten times or more. The genes are TRBV10-2 and TRBJ2-7; D unresolved. Germline CDR1 reads WSHSY; CDR2 reads SAAADI. The V gene lost 3 bases and the J gene lost 4 bases, with 10 bases spanning the gap. This CDR3 comprises 13 residues. The CDR3 loop reads CASSDSGWYEQYF. Written as DNA, the CDR3 is TGCGCCAGCAGTGACAGTGGATGGTACGAGCAGTACTTC.

The rearrangement uses TRBV19 and TRBJ2-7, with TRBD1 identical over 8 bases. Per germline, CDR1 LNHDA and CDR2 SQIVND (reference sequence). V shed 3 bases, J shed 6 bases, and the junction held 4 bases outside the gene matches. The CDR3 extends over 13 amino acids. CDR3 protein: CASSIQGAGEQYF. For the CDR3, the DNA is TGTGCCAGTAGTATCCAGGGGGCCGGCGAGCAGTACTTC.

The chain joins TRBV25-1 to TRBJ2-2, with 8 bases identical to TRBD1. From germline, CDR1 is MGHDK and CDR2 SYGVNS. This CDR3 spans 19 amino acids. J gave up 3 bases and V 6 bases, and 18 bases lay outside the gene matches. CDR3 sequence reads: CASSLTTGTGQGYTGELFF. CDR3 bases: TGTGCCAGCAGCCTTACTACCGGGACCGGACAGGGATACACCGGGGAGCTGTTTTTT.

This clonotype was counted between two and nine times. This may be a read error, as it is one base from a much larger clone. The chain recombines TRBV12-3 or TRBV12-4 with TRBJ1-3; 9 nucleotides match TRBD1. This CDR3 is 14 amino acids long. J lost 0 bases, V lost 7 bases, and 1 base had no gene match. CDR3 coding DNA: TGTGCCAGCAAGGGACAGGGCTCTGGAAACACCATATATTTT. Encoded protein: CASKGQGSGNTIYF.

The V and J genes are TRBV2 and TRBJ2-2; D is unresolved. V was trimmed by 8 bases and J by 7 bases, leaving 2 bases between them. The length of the CDR3 is 9 residues. Germline V CDR1 and CDR2: SNHLY, FYNNEI. The CDR3 sequence: CASVGELFF. The CDR3 DNA sequence: TGTGCCAGCGTCGGGGAGCTGTTTTTT.

The chain uses TRBV20-1 and TRBJ1-4; perhaps TRBD1 as D (6 bases). The CDR3 totals 14 residues. Germline CDR1 reads DFQATT; CDR2 reads SNEGSKA (reference sequence). Trimming removed 0 bases at V and 5 bases at J, with 10 bases between. The CDR3 sequence is CSARERTVNEKLFF. CDR3 nucleotides: TGCAGTGCTAGAGAAAGGACAGTGAATGAAAAACTGTTTTTT.

This clonotype was counted ten times or more. V gene TRBV19 combines with J gene TRBJ1-5; no reliable D call. V lost 6 bases and J 4 bases, leaving 16 bases between the germline ends. The germline V gene has CDR1 LNHDA and CDR2 SQIVND (reference sequence). This CDR3 contains 15 residues. CDR3 amino acids: CASSPAGIGNQPQHF. The DNA for the CDR3 is TGTGCCAGTAGCCCAGCGGGGATCGGAAATCAGCCCCAGCATTTT.

The rearrangement uses TRBV6-2 or TRBV6-3 and TRBJ1-2; 8 bases map to TRBD1. The CDR3 spans 11 residues. Germline assignment: CDR1 MNHEY and CDR2 SVGEGT. The CDR3 DNA reads TGTGCTTCAGGGGGCGTCTATGGCTACACCTTC. This gives the protein CASGGVYGYTF.

The CDR3 sequence: CASSVGVRAQHF. The CDR3 nucleotides read TGTGCCAGCAGTGTAGGAGTGCGGGCCCAGCATTTT. V is TRBV2 and J is TRBJ1-5; D is uncertain. Trimming removed 4 bases at V and 11 bases at J, with 12 bases between. Germline CDR1 and CDR2: SNHLY and FYNNEI. The CDR3 has 12 residues.

The V and J genes are TRBV7-2 and TRBJ1-2; 8 bases are a match to TRBD1. This CDR3 comprises 15 residues. Germline CDR1 and CDR2: SGHTA and FQGNSA. V shed 5 bases, J shed 4 bases, and the junction held 9 bases outside the gene matches. CDR3 sequence reads: CASSQGYQGAYGYTF. Written as DNA, the CDR3 is TGTGCCAGCAGCCAAGGGTACCAGGGGGCCTATGGCTACACCTTC.

As regards this clonotype: A read error is possible here, since a much larger clone lies one base away. The chain links TRBV5-1 to TRBJ2-5; D is possibly TRBD1 or TRBD2 (6 bases each). Germline CDR1 and CDR2: SGHRS and YFSETQ. The germline V and J ends were trimmed by 0 bases and 6 bases, with 18 bases remaining between them. The CDR3 sequence is 16 residues long. CDR3 amino acids: CASSLGGGGAGQTQYF. The CDR3 bases are TGCGCCAGCAGCTTGGGAGGAGGGGGAGCCGGTCAGACCCAGTACTTC.

In its sample, this clonotype was seen many times. The chain's CDR3 is CASSPTQGPYNSPLHF. The CDR3 bases are TGCGCCAGCAGCCCTACACAGGGTCCCTATAATTCACCCCTCCACTTT. The chain joins TRBV4-1 to TRBJ1-6, with TRBD1 as a possible D gene (6 bases). The CDR3 is 16 amino acids. V lost 4 bases and J 2 bases, leaving 12 bases between the germline ends. Looked up from germline, CDR1 is MGHRA and CDR2 is YSYEKL.

V is TRBV10-3 and J is TRBJ1-3; no definite D call. Trimming removed 3 bases at V and 4 bases at J, with 10 bases between. This CDR3 comprises 14 residues. Germline CDR1 and CDR2: ENHRY and SYGVKD. The CDR3 DNA is TGTGCCATCAGTGAAAGGAGCGGGGGAAACACCATATATTTT. Translation gives CAISERSGGNTIYF.

The genes are TRBV29-1 and TRBJ1-5; TRBD1 matches 10 bases. The CDR3 is made up of 15 amino acids. Germline lookup yields CDR1 SQVTM and CDR2 ANQGSEA. The V segment lost 6 bases and the J segment 0 bases; nucleotides outside the gene matches: 5. This CDR3 is CSVEGQGYSNQPQHF. For the CDR3, the DNA is TGCAGCGTAGAGGGACAGGGGTATAGCAATCAGCCCCAGCATTTT.

To note about this clonotype: Germline and junction disagree at one end, which may indicate a read error. The V and J genes are TRBV10-3 and TRBJ1-5; D is ambiguous. The germline V gene has CDR1 ENHRY and CDR2 SYGVKD. The CDR3 runs to 15 residues. Here the CDR3 reads CASSPGPQGTQPQHF. The CDR3 nucleotides read TGTGCCAGCAGTCCCGGGCCTCAAGGCACTCAGCCCCAGCATTTT.

Notes on this clonotype: This may stem from a read error, because a much larger clone lies one nucleotide away. V usage is TRBV7-8 and J usage is TRBJ1-2, with D uncertain. Trimming shortened V by 1 base and J by 7 bases, and 16 bases separated the two germline ends. This CDR3 region has 15 residues. Looked up from germline, CDR1 is SGHVS and CDR2 is FQNEAQ. The CDR3 sequence: CASSLVPGAVVGYTF. In DNA form, the CDR3 reads TGTGCCAGCAGCTTAGTTCCAGGAGCCGTTGTTGGCTACACCTTC.

This clonotype was counted between two and nine times. CDR3 protein: CASSIDRRSYNSPLHF. Written as DNA, the CDR3 is TGTGCCAGCAGTATCGACAGACGCTCCTATAATTCACCCCTCCACTTT. The chain uses TRBV25-1 and TRBJ1-6; a weak D match, TRBD1 (5 bases). Germline CDR1 reads MGHDK; CDR2 reads SYGVNS. The CDR3 is made up of 16 amino acids. Trimming shortened V by 5 bases and J by 0 bases, and 11 bases separated the two germline ends.